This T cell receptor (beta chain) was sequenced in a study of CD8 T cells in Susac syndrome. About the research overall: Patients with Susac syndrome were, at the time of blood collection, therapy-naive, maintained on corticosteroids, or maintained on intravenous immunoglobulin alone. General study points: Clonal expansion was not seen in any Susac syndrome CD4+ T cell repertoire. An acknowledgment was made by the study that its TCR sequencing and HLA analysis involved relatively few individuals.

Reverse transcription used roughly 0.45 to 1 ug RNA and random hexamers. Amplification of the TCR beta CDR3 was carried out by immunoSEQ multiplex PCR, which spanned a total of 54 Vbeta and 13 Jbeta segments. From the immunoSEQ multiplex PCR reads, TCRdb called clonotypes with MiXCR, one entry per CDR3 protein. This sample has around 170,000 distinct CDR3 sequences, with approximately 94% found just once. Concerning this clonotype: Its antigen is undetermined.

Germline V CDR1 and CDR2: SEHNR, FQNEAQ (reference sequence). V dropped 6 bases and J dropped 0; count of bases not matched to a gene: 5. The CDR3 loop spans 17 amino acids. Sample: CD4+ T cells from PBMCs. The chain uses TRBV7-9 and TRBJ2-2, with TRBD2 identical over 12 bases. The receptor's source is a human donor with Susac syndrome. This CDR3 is CASRQLAGGSNTGELFF. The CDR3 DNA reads TGTGCCAGCAGGCAACTAGCGGGGGGCTCGAACACCGGGGAGCTGTTTTTT.